These 29 T cell receptor beta chains share one sample of origin, sequenced in a study of cytomegalovirus exposure and HLA in healthy donors. 13 Jbeta primers and 60 Vbeta primers were used for the PCR. Repertoires were generated with immunoSEQ multiplex PCR, while TCRdb's copy carries only in-frame clones and drops some. The table has around 100,000 clones, roughly 9.1% seen once. The sequenced sample consisted of PBMCs. These receptors were taken from a man aged 35 to 55 in good health and CMV-seropositive.

The CDR3, as DNA: TGTGCCAGCAATTTGGGGGTATTCGGACTAGCGGATCAAGAGACCCAGTACTTC. It encodes CASNLGVFGLADQETQYF. J is TRBJ2-5 and V is TRBV2; 10 nucleotides agree with TRBD2. The CDR3 runs 18 residues. Unmatched junction bases numbered 16, after V lost 7 bases and J lost 2 bases. Germline CDR1 is SNHLY and CDR2 is FYNNEI.

This clone was detected a few times. The V and J genes are TRBV7-2 and TRBJ2-1; 7 bases match TRBD1. This CDR3 is 13 amino acids long. After removal of 5 bases from V and 8 bases from J, the junction contained 6 bases not matched to a gene. Per the germline V gene, CDR1 is SGHTA and CDR2 is FQGNSA. Here the CDR3 DNA reads TGTGCCAGCAGCCAATCCGGGACAGATGAGCAGTTCTTC. Its protein product is CASSQSGTDEQFF.

There are a few counts of this clone. The V call is TRBV5-6, the J call TRBJ1-2; 8 nucleotides align to TRBD1. V shed 3 bases, J shed 8 bases, and the junction held 6 bases outside the gene matches. The CDR3 length is 13 residues. The germline CDR1 and CDR2 sequences are SGHDT and YYEEEE. CDR3 amino acids: CASSYGQGWGYTF. The CDR3, as DNA: TGTGCCAGCAGCTATGGACAGGGTTGGGGCTACACCTTC.

V and J are TRBV7-9 and TRBJ2-2, with TRBD2 matching 8 bases. From germline, CDR1 is SEHNR and CDR2 FQNEAQ (reference sequence). The CDR3 runs to 12 residues. In DNA, the CDR3 is TGTGTCCGCGCGGGGGGCAGAGGGGAGCTGTTTTTT. Translation gives CVRAGGRGELFF.

This clone occurred a few times. The chain couples TRBV5-1 to TRBJ2-3; no clear D. Germline V gene sequence: CDR1 SGHRS, CDR2 YFSETQ. The CDR3 length is 15 residues. Trimming pared 3 bases from V and 0 bases from J, leaving 11 bases between. The CDR3 DNA reads TGCGCCAGCAGCTCCGTAATCACTAGCACAGATACGCAGTATTTT. This encodes CASSSVITSTDTQYF.

This clone appeared a few times. This chain uses TRBV13 with TRBJ2-1, with 9 bases that match TRBD2. The V segment lost 0 bases and the J segment 9 bases; nucleotides outside the gene matches: 9. The CDR3 spans 16 residues. Germline V lookup: CDR1 PRHDT, CDR2 FYEKMQ (reference sequence). CDR3 region: CASSLGRISGRSEQFF. CDR3 nucleotides: TGTGCCAGCAGCTTAGGTAGAATTAGCGGGAGAAGTGAGCAGTTCTTC.

The table lists this clone with a few counts. The chain has TRBV23-1 and TRBJ2-1, with D uncertain. TRBV23-1 is filed as an ORF, its function uncertain. V was shortened by 0 bases and J by 8 bases, with 11 bases between the two germline ends. The CDR3 is 14 residues long. CDR3 region: CASSQSFPADEQFF. DNA for the CDR3: TGCGCCAGCAGTCAATCGTTCCCGGCGGATGAGCAGTTCTTC.

The genes are TRBV5-1 and TRBJ2-7; maybe TRBD2 (5 bases). V was trimmed by 1 base and J by 1 base, leaving 15 bases between them. CDR3 length: 16 residues. Germline V lookup: CDR1 SGHRS, CDR2 YFSETQ. The CDR3 region has the DNA TGCGCCAGCAGCTTGATGACGCAAAGAGGGTCCTACGAGCAGTACTTC. It yields the protein CASSLMTQRGSYEQYF. Together with reference TRBV5-1 and TRBJ2-7, the CDR3 gives the full variable domain: KAGVTQTPRYLIKTRGQQVTLSCSPISGHRSVSWYQQTPGQGLQFLFEYFSETQRNKGNFPGRFSGRQFSNSRSEMNVSTLELGDSALYLCASSLMTQRGSYEQYFGPGTRLTVT.

The chain has TRBV5-5 and TRBJ2-5; 9 bases are shared with TRBD1. The CDR3 has 19 residues. Germline V CDR1 and CDR2: SGHKS, YYEKEE (reference sequence). Germline trimming cut 4 bases from V and 2 bases from J; bases unmatched to any gene: 18. This CDR3 reads CASSPWQTGGVGSQETQYF. Here the CDR3 DNA reads TGTGCCAGCAGCCCATGGCAGACAGGGGGTGTGGGATCGCAAGAGACCCAGTACTTC.

This sequence joins TRBV6-5 and TRBJ1-6, with D unclear. With 2 bases removed from V and 14 bases from J, the gap between germline ends came to 10 bases. CDR3 length: 12 amino acids. Germline values: CDR1 MNHEY, CDR2 SVGAGI. CDR3 region: CASSYHRSSLHF. In DNA, the CDR3 is TGTGCCAGCAGTTACCATAGATCGTCCCTCCACTTT.

The chain combines TRBV6-6 with TRBJ1-1, with 7 bases fitting TRBD1. The germline V gene has CDR1 MNHNY and CDR2 SVGAGI (reference sequence). CDR3 length: 14 amino acids. The ends lost 9 bases at V and 5 bases at J; junction bases unmatched: 12. This CDR3 reads CASKARSGGTEAFF. The DNA of the CDR3 is TGTGCCAGTAAGGCCCGTTCAGGGGGAACTGAAGCTTTCTTT.

The chain joins TRBV7-9 to TRBJ1-5, with TRBD1 as a possible D gene (5 bases). CDR3 length: 13 residues. V was shortened by 5 bases and J by 2 bases, with 7 bases between the two germline ends. Per germline, CDR1 SEHNR and CDR2 FQNEAQ (reference sequence). This CDR3 is CASSGAGNQPQHF. CDR3 sequence (DNA): TGTGCCAGCAGCGGGGCGGGCAATCAGCCCCAGCATTTT.

The chain couples TRBV19 to TRBJ2-1; 9 positions agree with TRBD1. V shed 3 bases, J shed 6 bases, and the junction held 12 bases outside the gene matches. The germline CDR1 and CDR2 sequences are LNHDA and SQIVND (reference sequence). This CDR3 has 17 residues. In DNA, the CDR3 is TGTGCCAGTAGTATCCCCACAACGGGACAGGGTTCCAATGAGCAGTTCTTC. Amino acid sequence: CASSIPTTGQGSNEQFF.

Only a few counts were recorded for this clone. The V call is TRBV7-3, the J call TRBJ1-1; a weak D match, TRBD1 (5 bases). Trimming removed 2 bases from V and 0 bases from J, with 10 bases in between. The V gene's germline CDR1 is SGHTA and CDR2 FQGTGA. The CDR3 is 15 amino acids. Here the CDR3 reads CASSLSAGLNTEAFF. CDR3 in DNA: TGTGCCAGCAGCTTATCAGCAGGGCTGAACACTGAAGCTTTCTTT. Full variable domain (outside the CDR3, taken from reference TRBV7-3 and TRBJ1-1): GAGVSQTPSNKVTEKGKYVELRCDPISGHTALYWYRQSLGQGPEFLIYFQGTGAADDSGLPNDRFFAVRPEGSVSTLKIQRTERGDSAVYLCASSLSAGLNTEAFFGQGTRLTVV.

The chain combines TRBV10-3 with TRBJ1-5; perhaps TRBD1 as D (5 bases). The CDR3 length is 15 residues. Germline assignment: CDR1 ENHRY and CDR2 SYGVKD. Trimming removed 0 bases from V and 1 base from J, with 7 bases in between. The chain's CDR3 is CAISESRGSNQPQHF. The CDR3 coding sequence is TGTGCCATCAGTGAGTCTAGGGGAAGCAATCAGCCCCAGCATTTT.

This clone was seen a handful of times. V usage is TRBV7-9 and J usage is TRBJ2-5; D remains ambiguous. Germline lookup yields CDR1 SEHNR and CDR2 FQNEAQ (reference sequence). This CDR3 has 14 residues. Trimming shortened V by 1 base and J by 1 base, and 7 bases separated the two germline ends. The CDR3 loop is CASSLDRSQETQYF. For the CDR3, the DNA is TGTGCCAGCAGCTTAGATCGCAGCCAAGAGACCCAGTACTTC.

This chain links TRBV2 with TRBJ2-7; maybe TRBD2 (6 bases). V was clipped by 5 bases and J by 6 bases, with 14 bases between them. There are 13 residues in the CDR3. The germline V gene has CDR1 SNHLY and CDR2 FYNNEI. CDR3 protein: CASSSGVFGEQYF. In DNA form, the CDR3 reads TGTGCCAGCAGTTCGGGGGTCTTCGGCGAGCAGTACTTC.

V usage is TRBV7-9 and J usage is TRBJ2-2; the match to TRBD2 covers 14 bases. V dropped 5 bases and J dropped 1; count of bases not matched to a gene: 6. There are 18 residues in the CDR3. Looked up from germline, CDR1 is SEHNR and CDR2 is FQNEAQ (reference sequence). CDR3 in DNA: TGTGCCAGCAGCCAGGGACTAGCGGGAGACTTGAACACCGGGGAGCTGTTTTTT. Its protein is CASSQGLAGDLNTGELFF.

This clone was observed a few times. The V call is TRBV29-1, the J call TRBJ2-3, with TRBD1 matching 8 bases. Germline values: CDR1 SQVTM, CDR2 ANQGSEA. The trim removed 5 bases at V and 3 bases at J, leaving 7 bases unmatched. The CDR3 contains 14 residues. In DNA form, the CDR3 reads TGCAGCGTTCCCACAGGGGGAGTAACAGATACGCAGTATTTT. Its translation is CSVPTGGVTDTQYF.

This chain uses TRBV5-1 with TRBJ2-3; D gene ambiguous. Deletions cut 0 bases from V and 3 bases from J, with 14 bases between. Germline V CDR1 and CDR2: SGHRS, YFSETQ. This CDR3 has 16 amino acids. CDR3 in amino acids: CASSLAYSGLTDTQYF. CDR3 nucleotide sequence: TGCGCCAGCAGCTTGGCGTACAGTGGCTTGACAGATACGCAGTATTTT.

There are a few counts of this clone. The chain is built from TRBV9 and TRBJ1-4; unclear D gene. The V gene lost 1 base and the J gene lost 3 bases, with 10 bases spanning the gap. The germline CDR1 and CDR2 sequences are SGDLS and YYNGEE. CDR3 length: 15 residues. CDR3 in amino acids: CASSVFSGPNEKLFF. DNA for the CDR3: TGTGCCAGCAGCGTATTTTCCGGTCCTAATGAAAAACTGTTTTTT.

This chain uses TRBV11-2 with TRBJ1-2, with 8 bases matching TRBD1. The J segment lost 4 bases and the V segment lost 1 base, leaving 17 bases of the junction unmatched. This CDR3 comprises 19 residues. Germline CDR1 SGHAT, CDR2 FQNNGV. The CDR3 coding sequence is TGTGCCAGCAGCTTAGTTAAGTATAAGGACAGGGCGCACTTCTATGGCTACACCTTC. It specifies CASSLVKYKDRAHFYGYTF. The entire variable domain, with the rest obtained from reference TRBV11-2 and TRBJ1-2, is as follows: EAGVAQSPRYKIIEKRQSVAFWCNPISGHATLYWYQQILGQGPKLLIQFQNNGVVDDSQLPKDRFSAERLKGVDSTLKIQPAKLEDSAVYLCASSLVKYKDRAHFYGYTFGSGTRLTVV.

This clone occurred a few times. This specimen includes other DNA sequences encoding the same CDR3. This chain joins TRBV6-4 and TRBJ2-7; 7 bases align to TRBD2. CDR1 is MRHNA and CDR2 is SNTAGT in the germline V gene. This CDR3 is 18 amino acids long. J lost 4 bases, V lost 2 bases, and 17 bases had no gene match. Here the CDR3 reads CASSDADSPRTSRYEQYF. CDR3 coding DNA: TGTGCCAGCAGTGACGCCGATTCCCCCCGGACTAGTAGATACGAGCAGTACTTC.

The chain is built from TRBV7-6 and TRBJ2-7; possible D gene TRBD2, 6 bases. Germline V gene sequence: CDR1 SGHVS, CDR2 FNYEAQ. V was trimmed by 5 bases and J by 5 bases, leaving 13 bases between them. There are 13 residues in the CDR3. CDR3 bases: TGTGCCAGCAGCCCCGGACTAACTGACGAGCAGTACTTC. It translates to CASSPGLTDEQYF.

This clone was seen a handful of times. This sample includes further DNA sequences coding for the same CDR3. The V call is TRBV13, the J call TRBJ2-7; no firm D call. CDR3 length: 13 amino acids. Germline assignment: CDR1 PRHDT and CDR2 FYEKMQ (reference sequence). V was clipped by 0 bases and J by 4 bases, with 7 bases between them. CDR3: CASSLGRNYEQYF. CDR3 DNA: TGTGCCAGCAGCTTAGGGAGGAATTACGAGCAGTACTTC.

This clone was seen a handful of times. The J gene is TRBJ2-5, the V gene TRBV4-3, with 7 bases that match TRBD2. Germline CDR1 reads LGHNA; CDR2 reads YSLEER. J was trimmed by 5 bases and V by 0 bases; bases with no gene match: 9. This CDR3 comprises 16 residues. The CDR3 is CASSQDTGTTRETQYF. CDR3 nucleotides: TGCGCCAGCAGCCAAGACACCGGGACTACGCGGGAGACCCAGTACTTC.

This clone turned up a few times. The V gene is TRBV28, the J gene TRBJ1-2; D is uncertain. This CDR3 region has 16 residues. V gave up 4 bases and J gave up 4 bases, with 19 bases separating them. CDR1 MDHEN and CDR2 SYDVKM come from the germline V gene. The CDR3 sequence: CASSSSPYWSSYGYTF. The CDR3 DNA reads as TGTGCCAGCAGTTCGTCTCCCTATTGGAGTAGCTATGGCTACACCTTC.

This clone was counted between two and nine times. The chain joins TRBV25-1 to TRBJ2-2; 9 bases agree with TRBD1. This CDR3 has 16 residues. Trimming at V came to 7 bases and at J to 5 bases, leaving 11 bases not matched to a gene. Germline CDR1 and CDR2: MGHDK and SYGVNS. In DNA, the CDR3 is TGTGCCAGCACCCTCACAGGGGGCGCGGATACCGGGGAGCTGTTTTTT. As protein: CASTLTGGADTGELFF.

V is TRBV6-1 and J is TRBJ2-1; no reliable D call. There are 15 residues in the CDR3. Germline V gives CDR1 MNHNS, CDR2 SASEGT. Trimming cost V 4 bases and J 3 bases, with 13 bases left between them. CDR3 region: CASSGNSLLYNEQFF. As DNA, the CDR3 is TGTGCCAGCAGTGGGAACAGTCTCCTCTACAATGAGCAGTTCTTC.